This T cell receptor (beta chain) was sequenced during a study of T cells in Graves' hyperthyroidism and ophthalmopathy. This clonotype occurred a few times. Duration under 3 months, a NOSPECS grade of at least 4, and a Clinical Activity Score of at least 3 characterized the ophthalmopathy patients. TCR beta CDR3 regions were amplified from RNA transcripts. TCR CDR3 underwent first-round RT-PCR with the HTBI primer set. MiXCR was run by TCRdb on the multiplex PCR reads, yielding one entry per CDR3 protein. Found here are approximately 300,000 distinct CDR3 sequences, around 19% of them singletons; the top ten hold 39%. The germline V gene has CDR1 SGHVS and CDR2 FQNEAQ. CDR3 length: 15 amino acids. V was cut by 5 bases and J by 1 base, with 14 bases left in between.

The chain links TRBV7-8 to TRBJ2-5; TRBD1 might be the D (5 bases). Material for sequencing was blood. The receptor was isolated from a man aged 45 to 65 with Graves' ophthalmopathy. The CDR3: CASSLIKGRQETQYF. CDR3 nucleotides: TGTGCCAGCAGCCTCATAAAGGGGCGCCAAGAGACCCAGTACTTC.